In this sample, the clone carrying this T cell receptor (beta chain) turned up a few times. Its antigen is undetermined. The entry originates in a study of blood T cells in healthy people across ages. About the research overall: In model experiments, template switching was able to capture about one barcoded beta molecule for every two T cells that were present.

Study-wide findings and caveats: In older individuals, TCR beta diversity per million T cells was lower, falling roughly linearly with age.

Primed by a sample-barcoded 5' primer and a J-beta primer mix, a second PCR proceeded for about 6 to 11 cycles. TCRdb re-analysed the 5' RACE reads in MiXCR, keeping a single row per CDR3 protein. Of 1,800,000 or so distinct CDR3 sequences listed, roughly 43% are singletons. V was clipped by 6 bases and J by 7 bases, with 12 bases between them. The CDR3 contains 11 residues. Germline CDR1 and CDR2: SQVTM and ANQGSEA. This chain uses TRBV29-1 with TRBJ1-2, with TRBD1 as a possible D gene (5 bases). Sequencing was done on a sample of blood. The TCR comes from a human donor in good health. This CDR3 reads CSVPGGRGYTF. Written as DNA, the CDR3 is TGCAGCGTCCCCGGGGGACGTGGCTACACCTTC.